Below, 21 T cell receptor beta chains from the same sample are listed, as sequenced in a study of OX40 agonist ivuxolimab in advanced cancers. The table came from immunoSEQ multiplex PCR; TCRdb's copy has only in-frame clones and leaves some out. The sample includes over 75,000 clones, 85% to 95% of them seen just once. Material: CD4+ or CD8+ T cells sorted from blood, obtained in a trial of the OX40 agonist ivuxolimab. The receptors shown here come from an adult with an advanced solid tumor such as melanoma, head and neck, liver or kidney cancer.

This chain connects TRBV13 to TRBJ2-7, with 9 bases that match TRBD1. J was trimmed by 3 bases and V by 4 bases; bases with no gene match: 10. The germline V gene has CDR1 PRHDT and CDR2 FYEKMQ (reference sequence). The CDR3 extends over 16 amino acids. This chain's CDR3 is CASSSAGTGNGYEQYF. The CDR3 coding sequence is TGTGCCAGCAGCTCAGCCGGGACAGGGAACGGCTACGAGCAGTACTTC.

The V and J genes are TRBV10-3 and TRBJ1-2; possible D gene TRBD1, 6 bases. Germline loops: CDR1 ENHRY, CDR2 SYGVKD. CDR3 length: 13 residues. Trimming removed 6 bases from V and 8 bases from J, with 16 bases in between. CDR3 in amino acids: CAISRAGDGGYTF. The CDR3 bases are TGTGCCATCAGCAGGGCAGGGGATGGGGGCTACACCTTC.

V usage is TRBV28 and J usage is TRBJ2-1; TRBD2 aligns across 14 bases. The germline V gene encodes CDR1 MDHEN and CDR2 SYDVKM. Trimming took 7 bases from V and 4 from J; bases not matched to a gene: 12. The CDR3 spans 18 residues. This CDR3 is CASTNKRGLAGVYNEQFF. CDR3 nucleotides: TGTGCCAGCACTAATAAACGGGGACTAGCGGGGGTTTACAATGAGCAGTTCTTC.

This clone was detected once. The V call is TRBV28, the J call TRBJ1-2, with 7 bases aligning to TRBD1. The CDR3 has 13 residues. J was trimmed by 5 bases and V by 6 bases; bases with no gene match: 6. Per germline, CDR1 MDHEN and CDR2 SYDVKM. Here the CDR3 DNA reads TGTGCCAGCAGCCCCGACAGGGAGTATGGCTACACCTTC. Protein sequence: CASSPDREYGYTF.

This clone was detected only a few times. The junction and the germline gene differ at one end; a read error may be behind it. The chain couples TRBV27 to TRBJ1-5; D remains unclear. The germline gives CDR1 MNHEY, CDR2 SMNVEV (reference sequence). The CDR3 runs 12 residues. The CDR3 region is CATSSAGQPQHF. CDR3 DNA sequence: TGTGCCACCAGTTCGGCGGGTCAGCCCCAGCATTTT.

This clone was observed a single time. The chain is built from TRBV27 and TRBJ2-5; 8 bases match TRBD2. Germline CDR1 MNHEY, CDR2 SMNVEV (reference sequence). The length of the CDR3 is 14 residues. V was clipped by 6 bases and J by 4 bases; unmatched bases: 7. CDR3 residues: CASSWGAGGETQYF. The CDR3 DNA sequence: TGTGCCAGCAGCTGGGGGGCGGGGGGAGAGACCCAGTACTTC.

The chain uses TRBV7-2 and TRBJ1-5, with TRBD1 as a possible D gene (6 bases). Trimming stripped 0 bases from V and 3 bases from J, with 12 bases between. The CDR3 has 16 residues. CDR1 and CDR2 from the germline V gene are SGHTA and FQGNSA. The CDR3 spells CASSLAKTGHNQPQHF. The CDR3 DNA reads as TGTGCCAGCAGCTTAGCAAAAACAGGGCACAATCAGCCCCAGCATTTT.

The chain links TRBV9 to TRBJ2-3, with D possibly called TRBD1 or TRBD2 (6 bases each). CDR3 size: 13 residues. Germline CDR1 and CDR2: SGDLS and YYNGEE. The ends were cut back, 4 bases at V and 6 bases at J, with 12 bases in the middle. In DNA form, the CDR3 reads TGTGCCAGCAGCCAGAGGGGGGACGATACGCAGTATTTT. This encodes CASSQRGDDTQYF.

The V call is TRBV11-3, the J call TRBJ2-4; 10 bases align to TRBD2. The CDR3 sequence is 14 residues long. Germline CDR1 is SGHNT and CDR2 is YENEEA. Trimming removed 1 base from V and 9 bases from J; junction bases left unmatched: 3. In nucleotides, the CDR3 is TGTGCCAGCAGCTTAGGGTTAGCGGGAGGCATTCAGTACTTC. Protein product: CASSLGLAGGIQYF.

The genes are TRBV6-6 and TRBJ2-2; 10 bases fit TRBD1. CDR1 and CDR2 from the germline V gene are MNHNY and SVGAGI (reference sequence). With 4 bases clipped from V and 5 bases from J, the junction kept 1 base outside the gene matches. The CDR3 contains 14 residues. The CDR3 sequence: CASSWGQGTGELFF. Written as DNA, the CDR3 is TGTGCCAGCAGTTGGGGACAGGGGACCGGGGAGCTGTTTTTT.

The chain carries TRBV6-4 and TRBJ2-2; 7 nucleotides match TRBD1. The V segment lost 5 bases and the J segment 1 base; nucleotides outside the gene matches: 7. Germline V gives CDR1 MRHNA, CDR2 SNTAGT. This CDR3 region has 16 residues. The CDR3 sequence is CASSPGQVRNTGELFF. The CDR3 DNA reads as TGTGCCAGCAGTCCCGGACAGGTCAGGAACACCGGGGAGCTGTTTTTT.

The rearrangement joins TRBV19 to TRBJ2-7, with D perhaps matching TRBD1 (5 bases). The ends were cut back, 3 bases at V and 3 bases at J, with 15 bases in the middle. The germline CDR1 and CDR2 sequences are LNHDA and SQIVND (reference sequence). The CDR3 loop spans 15 amino acids. The CDR3 reads CASSMLGGQSYEQYF. The DNA for the CDR3 is TGTGCCAGTAGTATGCTCGGCGGACAAAGCTACGAGCAGTACTTC.

CDR3 protein: CASSLIRGTGKGATYGYTF. The CDR3 DNA follows: TGTGCCAGCAGTTTAATTCGGGGGACAGGGAAGGGAGCAACCTATGGCTACACCTTC. The chain employs TRBV28 and TRBJ1-2; 9 nucleotides match TRBD1. Germline-derived CDR1 and CDR2 are MDHEN and SYDVKM. Germline trimming cut 2 bases from V and 4 bases from J; bases unmatched to any gene: 17. The CDR3 loop spans 19 amino acids.

The chain carries TRBV21-1 and TRBJ2-3; TRBD1, the D gene given by the table, was not confirmed from the DNA. TRBV21-1 is classified as a pseudogene. The CDR3 contains 14 residues. The CDR3 loop is CASSKAATTDTQYF. The CDR3 bases are TGTGCCAGCAGCAAAGCGGCCACCACAGATACGCAGTATTTT.

As for this clone: At one boundary the junction diverges from the germline segment, which might be a read error. The J gene is TRBJ2-7, the V gene TRBV5-4; maybe TRBD1 (5 bases). CDR3 size: 14 residues. CDR1 and CDR2 from the germline V gene are SGHNT and YYREEE (reference sequence). DNA for the CDR3: TGTGCCAGCACCTTGACTTTAGGGGACTACGAGCAGTACTTC. Translating it yields CASTLTLGDYEQYF.

The chain has TRBV19 and TRBJ2-7; 8 nucleotides line up with TRBD1. V lost 4 bases, J lost 5 bases, and 10 bases stayed unmatched. Germline V gene sequence: CDR1 LNHDA, CDR2 SQIVND (reference sequence). The CDR3 sequence is 15 residues long. In nucleotides, the CDR3 is TGTGCCAGTAGTAGCACAGGGGGGACTCTCCACGAGCAGTACTTC. This encodes CASSSTGGTLHEQYF. Supplemented by reference TRBV19 and TRBJ2-7, the full variable domain reads DGGITQSPKYLFRKEGQNVTLSCEQNLNHDAMYWYRQDPGQGLRLIYYSQIVNDFQKGDIAEGYSVSREKKESFPLTVTSAQKNPTAFYLCASSSTGGTLHEQYFGPGTRLTVT.

The V gene is TRBV27, the J gene TRBJ2-5, with 7 nucleotides matching TRBD1. The CDR3 is 15 residues long. Unmatched junction bases numbered 14, after V lost 8 bases and J lost 5 bases. Germline CDR1 and CDR2: MNHEY and SMNVEV (reference sequence). The CDR3 bases are TGTGCCAGCCGGGGCACAGGGGCCCCATGGGAGACCCAGTACTTC. This translates into CASRGTGAPWETQYF.

This chain connects TRBV25-1 to TRBJ2-1; D may correspond to TRBD1 or TRBD2 (5 bases each). V lost 0 bases, J lost 10 bases, and 13 bases lay in between. Per the germline V gene, CDR1 is MGHDK and CDR2 is SYGVNS. The CDR3 is 14 amino acids. DNA for the CDR3: TGTGCCAGCAGTGAATATGGGACGACGGAGGAGCAGTTCTTC. It translates to CASSEYGTTEEQFF.

This chain links TRBV2 with TRBJ1-6; possible D gene TRBD1, 5 bases. V gave up 6 bases and J gave up 2 bases, with 14 bases separating them. The length of the CDR3 is 16 residues. Germline assignment: CDR1 SNHLY and CDR2 FYNNEI. CDR3 protein: CASSQGQGPYNSPLHF. In nucleotides, the CDR3 is TGTGCCAGCAGCCAAGGCCAGGGCCCCTATAATTCACCCCTCCACTTT.

The rearrangement joins TRBV9 to TRBJ2-5; TRBD1 matches 7 bases. This CDR3 region has 14 residues. Germline lookup yields CDR1 SGDLS and CDR2 YYNGEE. V lost 4 bases and J lost 1; bases outside the gene matches: 4. CDR3 sequence (DNA): TGTGCCAGCAGCACAGGGACAGTCCAAGAGACCCAGTACTTC. As protein: CASSTGTVQETQYF.

The rearrangement joins TRBV4-1 to TRBJ2-2; D gene uncertain. Germline-derived CDR1 and CDR2 are MGHRA and YSYEKL. The CDR3 is 12 residues long. The V end was cut by 0 bases, the J end by 7 bases, with 3 bases between. CDR3 in amino acids: CASSQEVGELFF. CDR3 sequence (DNA): TGCGCCAGCAGCCAAGAAGTCGGGGAGCTGTTTTTT.